The clone carrying this T cell receptor beta chain was seen more than once but under ten times. What it binds is not known. The PCR used 60 Vbeta and 13 Jbeta primers. TCRdb keeps only in-frame clones here, not all; method: immunoSEQ multiplex PCR. The table lists fewer than 200,000 clones, 60% to 80% of them singletons. After removal of 7 bases from V and 1 base from J, the junction contained 13 bases not matched to a gene. This CDR3 is built from 18 residues. Germline CDR1 is SGHRS and CDR2 is YFSETQ. This specimen comes from a study of cytomegalovirus exposure and HLA in healthy donors. Points from the study as a whole: The number of N-insertions in an Asian-associated ancestry cluster was reportedly below the roughly 670-donor mean in a later analysis. In a later analysis, parvovirus B19, influenza, CMV and Epstein-Barr virus appeared linked to several top co-occurrence clusters.

Source material: PBMCs. The V call is TRBV5-1, the J call TRBJ2-5; 13 bases align to TRBD2. The receptor was derived from a middle-aged woman in good health and CMV-seropositive. The CDR3 reads CASGEGLAGAKAQETQYF. In DNA, the CDR3 is TGCGCCAGCGGGGAAGGACTAGCGGGAGCCAAGGCCCAAGAGACCCAGTACTTC.